These T cell receptor beta chains were read from a single sample in a study of blood T cell repertoires in COVID-19. Sequenced by immunoSEQ multiplex PCR; TCRdb stores in-frame clones only, minus some. The repertoire holds around 45,000 clones, with around 90% as singletons. The sequencing sample was made of peripheral blood. The origin of the receptors is a man older than 75 with acute or convalescent COVID-19. Each CDR3 is given with its conserved first and last residue. A D gene is named only where the DNA matches it firmly. Where a row states a size, it is once, few, many or the class of an expanded clone; other rows omit it.

clone size: .
J gene: TRBJ2-5
D gene: TRBD2
V gene: TRBV2
CDR3 DNA: TGTGCCAGCAGTGTTCAGCGGGGGGGTTGGGAGACCCAGTACTTC
CDR3 protein: CASSVQRGGWETQYF

clone size: .
J gene: TRBJ1-1
D gene: .
V gene: TRBV2
CDR3 DNA: TGTGCCAGCAGTGAAATGGGGACTAAAGCTTTCTTT
CDR3 protein: CASSEMGTKAFF

clone size: .
J gene: TRBJ2-3
D gene: TRBD1
V gene: TRBV28
CDR3 DNA: TGTGCCAGCAGTCTTGGGACAGGGCGCACAGATACGCAGTATTTT
CDR3 protein: CASSLGTGRTDTQYF

clone size: once
J gene: TRBJ2-7
D gene: .
V gene: TRBV6-1
CDR3 DNA: TGTGCCAGCAGTGAGTCCAGGCTGCGCGAGCAGTACTTC
CDR3 protein: CASSESRLREQYF

clone size: medium-sized
J gene: TRBJ2-6
D gene: .
V gene: TRBV6-2/TRBV6-3
CDR3 DNA: TGTGCCAGCAGTCGTGCATGGGGCCTTCCTTCCCTCTCTCTGGGGGCCAACGTCCTGACTTTC
CDR3 protein: CASSRAWGLPSLSLGANVLTF

clone size: .
J gene: TRBJ2-2
D gene: .
V gene: TRBV3-1/TRBV3-2
CDR3 DNA: TGTGCCAGCAGCCAAGATCTTGGCCTAGTCGACGGGGAGCTGTTTTTT
CDR3 protein: CASSQDLGLVDGELFF

clone size: .
J gene: TRBJ2-2
D gene: .
V gene: TRBV9
CDR3 DNA: TGTGCCAGCAGCGTACTCGGTGCCGGGGAGCTGTTTTTT
CDR3 protein: CASSVLGAGELFF

clone size: .
J gene: TRBJ1-5
D gene: TRBD1
V gene: TRBV5-1
CDR3 DNA: TGCGCCAGCAGCTTGGACGGAGACAGGGCTAATCAGCCCCAGCATTTT
CDR3 protein: CASSLDGDRANQPQHF

clone size: .
J gene: TRBJ1-2
D gene: .
V gene: TRBV7-9
CDR3 DNA: TGTGCCAGCAGCTCTCAGGGGCAGCTCGGCTATGGCTACACCTTC
CDR3 protein: CASSSQGQLGYGYTF

clone size: .
J gene: TRBJ1-5
D gene: .
V gene: TRBV7-3
CDR3 DNA: TGTGCCAGCAGCTTAGGGCTCAATCAGCCCCAGCATTTT
CDR3 protein: CASSLGLNQPQHF

clone size: .
J gene: TRBJ1-2
D gene: TRBD1
V gene: TRBV11-2
CDR3 DNA: TGTGCCAGCAGTCGACAGGGGGGAAACTATGGCTACACCTTC
CDR3 protein: CASSRQGGNYGYTF

clone size: .
J gene: TRBJ2-7
D gene: .
V gene: TRBV7-2
CDR3 DNA: TGTGCCAGCTCCTCCCAGGGGGGTTGGAACTACGAGCAGTACTTC
CDR3 protein: CASSSQGGWNYEQYF

clone size: .
J gene: TRBJ1-1
D gene: TRBD1
V gene: TRBV6-5
CDR3 DNA: TGTGCCAGCAGTAAGCGGACAGGGAACACTGAAGCTTTCTTT
CDR3 protein: CASSKRTGNTEAFF

clone size: .
J gene: TRBJ1-5
D gene: .
V gene: TRBV18
CDR3 DNA: TGTGCCAGCTCACCGGCTAGAACTCAGCCCCAGCATTTT
CDR3 protein: CASSPARTQPQHF

clone size: .
J gene: TRBJ2-7
D gene: .
V gene: TRBV29-1
CDR3 DNA: TGCAGCGCTTCGCCTCTCCAGGGGCCCTACGAGCAGTACTTC
CDR3 protein: CSASPLQGPYEQYF

clone size: once
J gene: TRBJ1-5
D gene: .
V gene: TRBV2
CDR3 DNA: TGTGCCAGCAGTGCGACCGGGGTTGGCAATCAGCCCCAGCATTTT
CDR3 protein: CASSATGVGNQPQHF

clone size: .
J gene: TRBJ2-7
D gene: .
V gene: TRBV7-3
CDR3 DNA: TGTGCCAGCAGCCAGGAGGAGGGCTACGAGCAGTACTTC
CDR3 protein: CASSQEEGYEQYF

clone size: .
J gene: TRBJ2-1
D gene: TRBD2
V gene: TRBV4-2
CDR3 DNA: TGTGCCAGCAGCCCACTGGGCGGGGGGGCCACTAAATCAAACAATGAGCAGTTCTTC
CDR3 protein: CASSPLGGGATKSNNEQFF

clone size: few
J gene: TRBJ2-7
D gene: TRBD2
V gene: TRBV18
CDR3 DNA: TGTGCCAGCTCACCGCGGGGGACCAACCCTCTAGAGCAGTACTTC
CDR3 protein: CASSPRGTNPLEQYF

clone size: .
J gene: TRBJ1-3
D gene: .
V gene: TRBV9
CDR3 DNA: TGTGCCAGCAGCGTAGGGCGGGCCGGAAACACCATATATTTT
CDR3 protein: CASSVGRAGNTIYF

clone size: .
J gene: TRBJ2-5
D gene: .
V gene: TRBV5-5
CDR3 DNA: TGTGCCAGCAGCCCTGCAGGGTGGGTACGAGAGACCCAGTACTTC
CDR3 protein: CASSPAGWVRETQYF

clone size: .
J gene: TRBJ2-3
D gene: TRBD2
V gene: TRBV5-6
CDR3 DNA: TGTGCCAGCAGCTTCGGGGAGCGACTAGCCGGCACAGATACGCAGTATTTT
CDR3 protein: CASSFGERLAGTDTQYF

clone size: .
J gene: TRBJ1-2
D gene: TRBD1
V gene: TRBV7-2
CDR3 DNA: TGTGCCAGCAGCTTTGGGACAGGAGTTTTCTATGGCTACACCTTC
CDR3 protein: CASSFGTGVFYGYTF

clone size: .
J gene: TRBJ1-1
D gene: TRBD1
V gene: TRBV6-5
CDR3 DNA: TGTGCCAGCAGGGGGACAGGGCGCACTGAAGCTTTCTTT
CDR3 protein: CASRGTGRTEAFF

clone size: .
J gene: TRBJ2-7
D gene: TRBD1
V gene: TRBV19
CDR3 DNA: TGTGCCAGTAGGGATGACAGGGGGAGCGAGCAGTACTTC
CDR3 protein: CASRDDRGSEQYF

clone size: .
J gene: TRBJ2-7
D gene: .
V gene: TRBV15
CDR3 DNA: TGTGCCACCAGCAGAGATGGTACAGGCTACTCCTACGAGCAGTACTTC
CDR3 protein: CATSRDGTGYSYEQYF

clone size: .
J gene: TRBJ2-3
D gene: TRBD2
V gene: TRBV5-1
CDR3 DNA: TGCGCCAGCAGCTTCACCGGGACTAGTCGTTTTGATACGCAGTATTTT
CDR3 protein: CASSFTGTSRFDTQYF

clone size: once
J gene: TRBJ2-2
D gene: .
V gene: TRBV15
CDR3 DNA: TGTGCCACCAGCAGAGATCTCTTAGCCGGGGAGCTGTTTTTT
CDR3 protein: CATSRDLLAGELFF

clone size: .
J gene: TRBJ2-1
D gene: TRBD2
V gene: TRBV5-1
CDR3 DNA: TGCGCCAGCAGCGGATCCGGGACTAGCGGGGATGAGCAGTTCTTC
CDR3 protein: CASSGSGTSGDEQFF

clone size: few
J gene: TRBJ2-6
D gene: TRBD1
V gene: TRBV2
CDR3 DNA: TGTGCCAGCAGTTTGCCCCCCGGGACAGGGGTTAGCTCTGGGGCCAACGTCCTGACTTTC
CDR3 protein: CASSLPPGTGVSSGANVLTF

clone size: .
J gene: TRBJ2-7
D gene: .
V gene: TRBV19
CDR3 DNA: TGTGCCAGTAGCATAGGGGAGGCCTCCTACGAGCAGTACTTC
CDR3 protein: CASSIGEASYEQYF

clone size: .
J gene: TRBJ1-1
D gene: .
V gene: TRBV29-1
CDR3 DNA: TGCAGCGTCGAATCGACAGCGAACACTGAAGCTTTCTTT
CDR3 protein: CSVESTANTEAFF

clone size: .
J gene: TRBJ2-3
D gene: .
V gene: TRBV5-1
CDR3 DNA: TGCGCCAGCAGCCCCGGGACACACGGAAGGGATACGCAGTATTTT
CDR3 protein: CASSPGTHGRDTQYF

clone size: .
J gene: TRBJ2-7
D gene: TRBD1
V gene: TRBV9
CDR3 DNA: TGTGCCAGCAGCGTAGGGGACAGCTACGAGCAGTACTTC
CDR3 protein: CASSVGDSYEQYF

clone size: few
J gene: TRBJ2-1
D gene: TRBD2
V gene: TRBV5-4
CDR3 DNA: TGTGCCAGCAGCGGAAAGCGGGGGACCTACAATGAGCAGTTCTTC
CDR3 protein: CASSGKRGTYNEQFF

clone size: .
J gene: TRBJ1-1
D gene: TRBD1
V gene: TRBV6-4
CDR3 DNA: TGTGCCAGCAGTGTTTCCTTAACAGGGGTGAACACTGAAGCTTTCTTT
CDR3 protein: CASSVSLTGVNTEAFF

clone size: .
J gene: TRBJ1-2
D gene: TRBD1
V gene: TRBV18
CDR3 DNA: TGTGCCAGCTCACCCTTGGGACAGTCGAACTATGGCTACACCTTC
CDR3 protein: CASSPLGQSNYGYTF

clone size: .
J gene: TRBJ2-2
D gene: TRBD1
V gene: TRBV3-1/TRBV3-2
CDR3 DNA: TGTGCCAGCAGCCGCTTGGGACAGGGGGCGGCCGGGGAGCTGTTTTTT
CDR3 protein: CASSRLGQGAAGELFF

clone size: .
J gene: TRBJ2-5
D gene: .
V gene: TRBV10-1
CDR3 DNA: TGCGCCAGCAGTGAAGTTGACGGGATCCCCCAAGAGACCCAGTACTTC
CDR3 protein: CASSEVDGIPQETQYF

clone size: .
J gene: TRBJ1-2
D gene: .
V gene: TRBV30
CDR3 DNA: TGTGCCTGGAGTGTACTGCGGATAAACTATGGCTACACCTTC
CDR3 protein: CAWSVLRINYGYTF

clone size: once
J gene: TRBJ2-3
D gene: .
V gene: TRBV25-1
CDR3 DNA: TGTGCCAGCAGTGAATCGAGCCTTCAACGGGATACGCAGTATTTT
CDR3 protein: CASSESSLQRDTQYF

clone size: .
J gene: TRBJ2-2
D gene: TRBD2
V gene: TRBV7-2
CDR3 DNA: TGTGCCAGCAGCTTAGTTGCGGGGGGCAGCGGGGAGCTGTTTTTT
CDR3 protein: CASSLVAGGSGELFF

clone size: .
J gene: TRBJ2-7
D gene: .
V gene: TRBV19
CDR3 DNA: TGTGCCAGTAGTATCGAAGGAGAAGAGCAGTACTTC
CDR3 protein: CASSIEGEEQYF

clone size: .
J gene: TRBJ1-5
D gene: .
V gene: TRBV5-1
CDR3 DNA: TGCGCCAGCAGCTTAGACAGCACCAATCAGCCCCAGCATTTT
CDR3 protein: CASSLDSTNQPQHF

clone size: once
J gene: TRBJ1-2
D gene: .
V gene: TRBV6-5
CDR3 DNA: TGTGCCAGCCATCGTGGGGCCCCTAGCTATGGCTACACCTTC
CDR3 protein: CASHRGAPSYGYTF

clone size: .
J gene: TRBJ2-1
D gene: TRBD1
V gene: TRBV19
CDR3 DNA: TGTGCCAGTAGTTCGTGGGGGGGACAGGGATCCAATGAGCAGTTCTTC
CDR3 protein: CASSSWGGQGSNEQFF

clone size: .
J gene: TRBJ1-5
D gene: TRBD1
V gene: TRBV2
CDR3 DNA: TGTGCCAGCGGCCTCTCCGGGACAGGGCTCAATCAGCCCCAGCATTTT
CDR3 protein: CASGLSGTGLNQPQHF

clone size: .
J gene: TRBJ2-2
D gene: TRBD2
V gene: TRBV5-6
CDR3 DNA: TGTGCCAGCAGTCGAGGCCTAGCGGGGGTGACCGGGGAGCTGTTTTTT
CDR3 protein: CASSRGLAGVTGELFF

clone size: .
J gene: TRBJ2-3
D gene: TRBD1
V gene: TRBV11-2
CDR3 DNA: TGTGCCAGCAGCTTAATCACAGGGGCCAGCACAGATACGCAGTATTTT
CDR3 protein: CASSLITGASTDTQYF

clone size: .
J gene: TRBJ2-3
D gene: TRBD2
V gene: TRBV6-5
CDR3 DNA: TGTGCCACCTTAGCGGGGGTCACAGATACGCAGTATTTT
CDR3 protein: CATLAGVTDTQYF

clone size: .
J gene: TRBJ1-6
D gene: TRBD1
V gene: TRBV6-5
CDR3 DNA: TGTGCCAGCAGTTACGGACAGGAGGGTTCACCCCTCCACTTT
CDR3 protein: CASSYGQEGSPLHF

clone size: .
J gene: TRBJ2-3
D gene: TRBD2
V gene: TRBV27
CDR3 DNA: TGTGCCAGCAGTTTCCGGGAGCGGGGGACGGTCGATACGCAGTATTTT
CDR3 protein: CASSFRERGTVDTQYF

clone size: .
J gene: TRBJ1-5
D gene: .
V gene: TRBV19
CDR3 DNA: TGTGCCAGTAGTATAGAGAGGGAGAAAAGGGCCCAGCATTTT
CDR3 protein: CASSIEREKRAQHF

clone size: few
J gene: TRBJ2-7
D gene: TRBD2
V gene: TRBV2
CDR3 DNA: TGTGCCAGCAGTGCGGGGGGGTTCTCCTACGAGCAGTACTTC
CDR3 protein: CASSAGGFSYEQYF

clone size: .
J gene: TRBJ2-7
D gene: TRBD2
V gene: TRBV5-1
CDR3 DNA: TGCGCCAGCAGCCGAGCCGAAGGGAGGGCCGAGCAGTACTTC
CDR3 protein: CASSRAEGRAEQYF